One and the same sample provided the 14 T cell receptor beta chains below, sequenced in a study of blood T cell repertoires in COVID-19. Some clones are missing from TCRdb's copy, which holds only in-frame ones; the method was immunoSEQ multiplex PCR. The repertoire holds around 300,000 clones, with 65% to 90% as singletons. Sequenced sample: peripheral blood. The source is a human donor in a cohort sampled during active COVID-19.

V gene TRBV27 combines with J gene TRBJ2-3; TRBD2 is a possible D gene (6 bases). This CDR3 comprises 17 residues. Germline V gene data show CDR1 as MNHEY and CDR2 as SMNVEV (reference sequence). V lost 5 bases, J lost 0 bases, and 18 bases lay in between. CDR3 sequence reads: CASSPSLWRASTDTQYF. In DNA form, the CDR3 reads TGTGCCAGCAGTCCCTCTCTCTGGAGGGCTAGCACAGATACGCAGTATTTT.

This sequence joins TRBV29-1 and TRBJ1-1; D remains ambiguous. CDR3 length: 10 residues. Germline CDR1 is SQVTM and CDR2 is ANQGSEA. The CDR3: CSAGYTEAFF. The CDR3 DNA sequence: TGCAGTGCCGGGTACACTGAAGCTTTCTTT.

The chain carries TRBV24-1 and TRBJ2-1; TRBD2 agrees at 13 bases. The germline V gene encodes CDR1 KGHDR and CDR2 SFDVKD. The V segment lost 9 bases and the J segment 4 bases; nucleotides outside the gene matches: 5. CDR3 length equals 15 residues. CDR3 in amino acids: CATGLAGAKYNEQFF. CDR3 nucleotide sequence: TGTGCCACCGGACTAGCGGGGGCGAAATACAATGAGCAGTTCTTC.

Only a few counts were recorded for this clone. The V call is TRBV3-1 (or the pseudogene TRBV3-2), the J call TRBJ2-7, with D uncertain. This CDR3 spans 15 amino acids. Germline CDR1 and CDR2: LGHDT and YNNKEL (reference sequence). Trimming shortened V by 4 bases and J by 0 bases, and 13 bases separated the two germline ends. CDR3 protein: CASSPKTSSSYEQYF. The CDR3 DNA sequence: TGTGCCAGCAGCCCCAAGACTTCAAGCTCCTACGAGCAGTACTTC.

V gene TRBV9 combines with J gene TRBJ1-3; 8 bases line up with TRBD1. The CDR3 is 17 residues long. J was trimmed by 0 bases and V by 3 bases; bases with no gene match: 8. CDR1 and CDR2 (germline): SGDLS, YYNGEE. CDR3 bases: TGTGCCAGCAGCGCCGGACAGGGTTCGACCTCTGGAAACACCATATATTTT. It specifies CASSAGQGSTSGNTIYF.

A few counts support this clone. This CDR3 is CASNRAGGITGELFF. The CDR3 nucleotides read TGTGCCAGCAATCGAGCGGGGGGGATTACCGGGGAGCTGTTTTTT. The J gene is TRBJ2-2, the V gene TRBV6-1, with 10 bases that match TRBD2. The germline gives CDR1 MNHNS, CDR2 SASEGT. After removal of 7 bases from V and 5 bases from J, the junction contained 7 bases not matched to a gene. The CDR3 has 15 amino acids.

The rearrangement joins TRBV9 to TRBJ2-3; the D gene is possibly TRBD2 (6 bases). The CDR3 extends over 15 amino acids. Germline loops: CDR1 SGDLS, CDR2 YYNGEE. V lost 3 bases and J lost 1, with 12 bases in between. CDR3 in DNA: TGTGCCAGCAGCGGGACGGGGGATGGCACAGATACGCAGTATTTT. Its protein product is CASSGTGDGTDTQYF.

This CDR3 is CSVDRGGNEQFF. The CDR3 region has the DNA TGCAGCGTTGACAGGGGTGGTAATGAGCAGTTCTTC. The chain combines TRBV29-1 with TRBJ2-1; TRBD1 is a possible D gene (6 bases). CDR1 is SQVTM and CDR2 is ANQGSEA in the germline V gene. Trimming removed 3 bases at V and 7 bases at J, with 10 bases between. This CDR3 is built from 12 residues.

The chain links TRBV10-2 to TRBJ2-7; D unresolved. Trimming cost V 4 bases and J 4 bases, with 5 bases left between them. Germline loops: CDR1 WSHSY, CDR2 SAAADI. CDR3 length: 11 residues. The CDR3 sequence: CASSGSYEQYF. In DNA, the CDR3 is TGCGCCAGCAGTGGCAGTTACGAGCAGTACTTC.

This sequence joins TRBV24-1 and TRBJ1-2; D remains unclear. This CDR3 region has 15 residues. The V gene lost 3 bases and the J gene lost 3 bases, with 13 bases spanning the gap. CDR1 and CDR2 from the germline V gene are KGHDR and SFDVKD. In nucleotides, the CDR3 is TGTGCCACCAGTGATAATGCGGGAGACGACTATGGCTACACCTTC. It is translated as CATSDNAGDDYGYTF.

The genes are TRBV5-4 and TRBJ2-7, with 7 bases lining up with TRBD1. The junction had 4 bases not matched to a gene; V was cut back by 4 bases and J by 0 bases. The germline gives CDR1 SGHNT, CDR2 YYREEE (reference sequence). CDR3 length: 14 residues. CDR3 coding DNA: TGTGCCAGCAGCGCACAGGGGACCTCCTACGAGCAGTACTTC. Its protein product is CASSAQGTSYEQYF.

The V and J genes are TRBV19 and TRBJ1-5; 8 bases line up with TRBD1. In germline, CDR1 is LNHDA, CDR2 SQIVND (reference sequence). The V gene end was trimmed by 7 bases and the J gene end by 3 bases; junction bases not matched to a gene: 8. The CDR3 extends over 15 amino acids. This CDR3 reads CASNDRDRLNQPQHF. CDR3 DNA sequence: TGTGCCAGTAACGACCGGGACAGGCTCAATCAGCCCCAGCATTTT.

The rearrangement uses TRBV7-2 and TRBJ2-3, with TRBD2 as a possible D gene (5 bases). The V and J ends lost 5 bases and 0 bases respectively, with 9 bases between them. Germline V lookup: CDR1 SGHTA, CDR2 FQGNSA. There are 14 residues in the CDR3. CDR3 residues: CASSLRTSTDTQYF. DNA of the CDR3: TGTGCCAGCAGCCTACGGACTAGCACAGATACGCAGTATTTT.

This clone was picked up a small number of times. The V call is TRBV27, the J call TRBJ2-7; 7 nucleotides match TRBD2. With 5 bases clipped from V and 5 bases from J, the junction kept 9 bases outside the gene matches. The germline CDR1 and CDR2 sequences are MNHEY and SMNVEV (reference sequence). The CDR3 has 14 amino acids. CDR3 nucleotides: TGTGCCAGCAGTAATCTAGGACTAGTCAACGAGCAGTACTTC. This translates into CASSNLGLVNEQYF.